The sequence of this TCR beta chain was determined in a study of blood T cell repertoires in COVID-19. Turning to the study itself: T cells, B-cell-depleted T cells, or PBMCs provided the cDNA or gDNA that served as material.

The germline CDR1 and CDR2 sequences are SGDLS and YYNGEE. J was trimmed by 1 base and V by 2 bases; bases with no gene match: 2. This CDR3 comprises 15 residues. In the authors' workflow: The assay estimated nucleated cells by amplifying reference gene primers. The method was immunoSEQ multiplex PCR; TCRdb's version includes in-frame clones alone and lacks a portion of them. The DNA was the basis for D and trimming; V, J and clone size are from that table. The data contain about 180,000 clones, roughly nine tenths of them singletons. The sample comprised peripheral blood. The TCR originated in a man between 65 and 79 years old with active or convalescent COVID-19. V is TRBV9 and J is TRBJ2-5; 10 bases match TRBD1. The DNA for the CDR3 is TGTGCCAGCAGCGTCCGGGACAGGGGCCAAGAGACCCAGTACTTC. Amino acids: CASSVRDRGQETQYF.